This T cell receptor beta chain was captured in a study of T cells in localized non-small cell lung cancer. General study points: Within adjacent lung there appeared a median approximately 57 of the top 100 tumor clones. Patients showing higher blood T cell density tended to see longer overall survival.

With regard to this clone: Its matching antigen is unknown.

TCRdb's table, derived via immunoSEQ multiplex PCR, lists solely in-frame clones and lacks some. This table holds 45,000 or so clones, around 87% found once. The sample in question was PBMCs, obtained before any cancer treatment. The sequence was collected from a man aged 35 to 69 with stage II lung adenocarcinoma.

The CDR3 DNA follows: TGTGCCAGCAGTTACGAGGCACAGGGGGTACCCAATGGCTACACCTTC. Amino acids: CASSYEAQGVPNGYTF. V is TRBV6-5 and J is TRBJ1-2; 8 nucleotides line up with TRBD1. Germline-derived CDR1 and CDR2 are MNHEY and SVGAGI. The CDR3 totals 16 residues. V lost 2 bases, J lost 6 bases, and 11 bases stayed unmatched.